Listed below are T cell receptor beta chains from one sample, sequenced in a study of T cell changes during pregnancy in multiple sclerosis. Sequencing used immunoSEQ multiplex PCR; TCRdb keeps in-frame clones, though not all of them. The table records tens of thousands of clones, roughly 90% of them present only once. Sample: peripheral blood, taken in the first trimester of pregnancy. Every receptor here comes from a female donor in good health, enrolled as a control in a pregnancy study. The CDR3 runs from the conserved cysteine through the conserved F or W. The D gene is left open where the match is weak. Not every row has a clone size; where given, it reads once, few, many or a size class.

CDR3 DNA | CDR3 protein | CDR3 length | D gene | J gene | V gene | clone size
TGTGCCTGGAGGTTTGGGGCGTCGCAAGATAAACTGTTTTTT | CAWRFGASQDKLFF | 14 | . | TRBJ1-4 | TRBV30 | .
TGTGCCAGTAGTAATGGGGCTTTCTATGGCTACACCTTC | CASSNGAFYGYTF | 13 | . | TRBJ1-2 | TRBV19 | .
TGCAGCGTTGAAAAAGGAGGGGTCGACACTGAAGCTTTCTTT | CSVEKGGVDTEAFF | 14 | . | TRBJ1-1 | TRBV29-1 | .
TGTGCCAGCAGGTCCCCCGACAGGAACACTGAAGCTTTCTTT | CASRSPDRNTEAFF | 14 | . | TRBJ1-1 | TRBV6-5 | .
TGTGCCAGCACTGCAGGGAAACCTCCATCAACCCAGTACTTC | CASTAGKPPSTQYF | 14 | . | TRBJ2-5 | TRBV6-7 | .
TGTGCCAGCAGGCGACAGGAGAACACTGAAGCTTTCTTT | CASRRQENTEAFF | 13 | . | TRBJ1-1 | TRBV6-5 | few
TGTGCCAGCAGCTTCCTCGGTGGCTACACCTTC | CASSFLGGYTF | 11 | . | TRBJ1-2 | TRBV5-6 | .
TGCAGCGTCGGACAGGGAGAGAATCAGCCCCAGCATTTT | CSVGQGENQPQHF | 13 | TRBD1 | TRBJ1-5 | TRBV29-1 | .
TGTGCCAGCAGCAGGACTAGCGGTCTCACCGGGGAGCTGTTTTTT | CASSRTSGLTGELFF | 15 | TRBD2 | TRBJ2-2 | TRBV7-3 | .
TGTGCCAGCAGCTTGGGACAGGGAGACCTTCTAGTCCGGGACTACGAGCAGTACTTC | CASSLGQGDLLVRDYEQYF | 19 | TRBD1 | TRBJ2-7 | TRBV7-2 | .
TGTGCCAGCAGTTTAATGGCGGGGGGTTCCGGCAATGAGCAGTTCTTC | CASSLMAGGSGNEQFF | 16 | TRBD2 | TRBJ2-1 | TRBV28 | .
TGTGCCAGCCCCCCGACTAGCGGGAGGGGTGACTACAATGAGCAGTTCTTC | CASPPTSGRGDYNEQFF | 17 | TRBD2 | TRBJ2-1 | TRBV28 | .
TGTGCCAGCAGACCGAGGAGCGGCTGGGACGAGCAGTACTTC | CASRPRSGWDEQYF | 14 | . | TRBJ2-7 | TRBV7-2 | .
TGTGCCAGTAGTATATTGGGACAGGGGCCCTTCCATGGCTACACCTTC | CASSILGQGPFHGYTF | 16 | TRBD1 | TRBJ1-2 | TRBV19 | .
TGTGCCAGCAGCCAAGATCGCGGGGCCTACGAGCAGTACTTC | CASSQDRGAYEQYF | 14 | . | TRBJ2-7 | TRBV4-2 | .
TGTGCCAGCAGTTACTCGGGCCCCGGCATAGGAGATACGCAGTATTTT | CASSYSGPGIGDTQYF | 16 | . | TRBJ2-3 | TRBV6-5 | .
TGTGCCAGCAGTGAATCCGGGGCAGGGGCGAACACTGAAGCTTTCTTT | CASSESGAGANTEAFF | 16 | . | TRBJ1-1 | TRBV25-1 | .
TGTGCCAGCAGTTCGGGGACAGCTAACTATGGCTACACCTTC | CASSSGTANYGYTF | 14 | TRBD1 | TRBJ1-2 | TRBV27 | .
TGTGCCAGCAGTTACATTCATTCAGAGACCCAGTACTTC | CASSYIHSETQYF | 13 | . | TRBJ2-5 | TRBV6-5 | .
TGTGCCAGTAGTATAGTCTTAGGGGTCACAGATACGCAGTATTTT | CASSIVLGVTDTQYF | 15 | . | TRBJ2-3 | TRBV19 | .
TGTGCCAGCTCACAAGATTTCACAGGGGGCGGTGACACTGAAGCTTTCTTT | CASSQDFTGGGDTEAFF | 17 | TRBD1 | TRBJ1-1 | TRBV18 | .
TGCGCCAGCAGCCAAGCGGGGGGGCCCCCTAATGAGCAGTTCTTC | CASSQAGGPPNEQFF | 15 | TRBD2 | TRBJ2-1 | TRBV4-3 | .
TGTGCCAGCAGCCAATCCGGGACAGGGGCCAGGTACTATGGCTACACCTTC | CASSQSGTGARYYGYTF | 17 | TRBD1 | TRBJ1-2 | TRBV5-4 | .
TGTGCCAGCAGCTTAGGGACAACTTGGACAGATACGCAGTATTTT | CASSLGTTWTDTQYF | 15 | . | TRBJ2-3 | TRBV7-6 | .
TGTGCCAGCAGTGAATTCGGGTTCGATGAGCAGTTCTTC | CASSEFGFDEQFF | 13 | . | TRBJ2-1 | TRBV25-1 | .
TGCGCCAGCAGCTTTGGACAGGGGGCAGGGCAGCCCCAGCATTTT | CASSFGQGAGQPQHF | 15 | TRBD1 | TRBJ1-5 | TRBV5-1 | few
TGTGCCAGCAGCTTAGACGGGGGGGGAAACTACAATGAGCAGTTCTTC | CASSLDGGGNYNEQFF | 16 | TRBD2 | TRBJ2-1 | TRBV7-2 | .
TGTGCCAGCAGTTATCGGGGGAGAACTGAAGCTTTCTTT | CASSYRGRTEAFF | 13 | . | TRBJ1-1 | TRBV28 | once
TGTGCCACGGCGACGCGGTCACGGGGCTATGGCTACACCTTC | CATATRSRGYGYTF | 14 | . | TRBJ1-2 | TRBV6-6 | .
TGTGCCAGCAGCTTAGATGGCCCTCCTTTGAACACTGAAGCTTTCTTT | CASSLDGPPLNTEAFF | 16 | . | TRBJ1-1 | TRBV7-9 | .
TGTGCCAGCAGCCGGGGGGACTTTATAATCTACAATGAGCAGTTCTTC | CASSRGDFIIYNEQFF | 16 | TRBD2 | TRBJ2-1 | TRBV5-6 | .
TGCGCCAGCAGCCAAGATGGGACTCCAGGCACAGATACGCAGTATTTT | CASSQDGTPGTDTQYF | 16 | . | TRBJ2-3 | TRBV4-3 | .
TGTGCCAGCAGCTTAAGACCGGGACTAGCGGGGGGGCCTAGAGATACGCAGTATTTT | CASSLRPGLAGGPRDTQYF | 19 | TRBD2 | TRBJ2-3 | TRBV7-2 | .
TGTGCCAGCAGCCGAACCGCCCAGGCCGGCTACACCTTC | CASSRTAQAGYTF | 13 | . | TRBJ1-2 | TRBV6-5 | .
TGTGCCAGTAGTATAAGCGGGAATGAAAAACTGTTTTTT | CASSISGNEKLFF | 13 | . | TRBJ1-4 | TRBV19 | .
TGTGCCAGCACTCTAATGACAGGGCGTGACTATGGCTACACCTTC | CASTLMTGRDYGYTF | 15 | TRBD1 | TRBJ1-2 | TRBV2 | .
TGTGCCAGCAGTGAAGAGGCGGGAGGGCCCTACGAGCAGTACTTC | CASSEEAGGPYEQYF | 15 | TRBD2 | TRBJ2-7 | TRBV6-1 | few
TGTGCCAGCACCTTGGGGGGCAGGGGGCGATACCCTGAAGCTTTCTTT | CASTLGGRGRYPEAFF | 16 | TRBD1 | TRBJ1-1 | TRBV13 | .
TGTGCCAGCAGCTATAGCGGGGGAGGGAGCGAGCAGTACTTC | CASSYSGGGSEQYF | 14 | TRBD2 | TRBJ2-7 | TRBV7-2 | .
TGTGCCAGCAGCTTAAACAGGGGGCGCACGGGGCAGTACTTC | CASSLNRGRTGQYF | 14 | TRBD1 | TRBJ2-7 | TRBV5-6 | .
TGCAGCGTTGATCCGCCTAGCGGTAGTTACAATGAGCAGTTCTTC | CSVDPPSGSYNEQFF | 15 | TRBD2 | TRBJ2-1 | TRBV29-1 | .
TGCGCCAGCTCCTGGGGAGTTGGGAGCAATCAGCCCCAGCATTTT | CASSWGVGSNQPQHF | 15 | . | TRBJ1-5 | TRBV4-3 | .
TGTGCCAGCAGCTTAGGGACAGGGACTGGGGCCAACGTCCTGACTTTC | CASSLGTGTGANVLTF | 16 | TRBD1 | TRBJ2-6 | TRBV5-4 | .
TGTGCCAGCAGCCGTCCCGGGACAGGCACAGATACGCAGTATTTT | CASSRPGTGTDTQYF | 15 | TRBD1 | TRBJ2-3 | TRBV11-3 | .
TGTGCCATCAGTGGGACTAGCGGGGGGGCCTCTTACAATGAGCAGTTCTTC | CAISGTSGGASYNEQFF | 17 | TRBD2 | TRBJ2-1 | TRBV10-3 | .
TGTGCCAGCAGGTCGGACAGGGGGATAGGGTCACCCCTCCACTTT | CASRSDRGIGSPLHF | 15 | TRBD1 | TRBJ1-6 | TRBV25-1 | .
TGTGCCAGCAGTCCAACCAGGGGGGTTGAAGCTTTCTTT | CASSPTRGVEAFF | 13 | TRBD1 | TRBJ1-1 | TRBV6-6 | once
TGCGCCAGCAGCTTGGTTAACGGGGGGGACGAGCAGTACTTC | CASSLVNGGDEQYF | 14 | TRBD2 | TRBJ2-7 | TRBV5-1 | .
TGTGCCAGCAGTCCAGGGGGCGAAGGGAACATTCAGTACTTC | CASSPGGEGNIQYF | 14 | TRBD1 | TRBJ2-4 | TRBV2 | once
TGTGCCAGCTCACCGGCGTCCCACCAGCGGGGTAACTCGAATGAGCAGTTCTTC | CASSPASHQRGNSNEQFF | 18 | TRBD2 | TRBJ2-1 | TRBV18 | .
TGTGCCAGCAGCTTACTGGGACAGGCGACAGATACGCAGTATTTT | CASSLLGQATDTQYF | 15 | TRBD1 | TRBJ2-3 | TRBV7-3 | .
TGTGCCAGTAGCTACAGGGGGCTAGAGACCCAGTACTTC | CASSYRGLETQYF | 13 | TRBD1 | TRBJ2-5 | TRBV19 | .
TGTGCCAGCAGCCTTTTCTTGGGACAGGGAACGGGTTTTCAGTACTTC | CASSLFLGQGTGFQYF | 16 | TRBD1 | TRBJ2-4 | TRBV11-2 | .
TGTGCCAGCAGCTCGACAGGGGATGTGCGAGCTTTCTTT | CASSSTGDVRAFF | 13 | TRBD1 | TRBJ1-1 | TRBV7-9 | .
TGTGCCAGCAGCGTACGACAGGCGAGCGAGCAGTACTTC | CASSVRQASEQYF | 13 | . | TRBJ2-7 | TRBV9 | .